This T cell receptor beta chain was documented in a study of T-cell reconstitution after alpha-beta-depleted transplantation in children. General study findings and limits: Newly generated T cells supplied most T-cell counts and diversity one year post-transplant. Reportedly, roughly two months post-transplant, alpha-beta T cells arose from several hundred expanded graft clones.

V dropped 0 bases and J dropped 2; count of bases not matched to a gene: 0. CDR1 is SGHRS, CDR2 YFSETQ, per germline. The length of the CDR3 is 14 residues. This clonotype was observed many times. Its matching antigen is unknown. Unique molecular identifiers were built into the TCRbeta library. Via MiXCR, TCRdb re-called the PCR reads, giving one row per CDR3 protein. The sample records about 200,000 distinct CDR3 sequences, 5.5% to 7% being singletons. The rearrangement links TRBV5-1 to TRBJ2-5; TRBD2 matches 8 bases. This material consisted of PBMCs, taken before TCRalphabeta/CD19-depleted stem cell transplant. This TCR was recovered from a boy younger than 10 with acute lymphoblastic leukemia, due to receive a stem cell transplant. CDR3 sequence: CASSLERGQETQYF. The CDR3 nucleotides read TGCGCCAGCAGCTTGGAGCGGGGGCAAGAGACCCAGTACTTC.